This TCR beta chain was documented in a study of cytomegalovirus exposure and HLA in healthy donors. Study-wide results and caveats: In presence/absence analyses, roughly uniform sequencing depth across donors was assumed. Under in vitro conditions, a few CMV-associated chains were confirmed as specific for CMV antigens. Per published reports, the classifier diagnosed cytomegalovirus status with high specificity and sensitivity. One cluster of highly shared sequence variants probably arose as a sequencing artifact.

Concerning this clone itself: The antigen remains undetermined.

Primers for the PCR totalled 60 Vbeta and 13 Jbeta. The table came from immunoSEQ multiplex PCR; TCRdb's copy has only in-frame clones and leaves some out. The table includes about 78,000 clones, approximately 70% detected once. The TCR sequence derives from a woman in her thirties or forties in good health and CMV-seropositive. The sample comprised PBMCs.

The CDR3 protein is CASSQDMSGANSYEQYF. The CDR3 nucleotides read TGCGCCAGCAGCCAAGATATGTCAGGGGCCAACTCCTACGAGCAGTACTTC. The rearrangement uses TRBV4-1 and TRBJ2-7; TRBD1 is a possible D gene (6 bases). Trimming took off 0 bases at V and 0 bases at J, with 15 bases between the two ends. The V gene's germline CDR1 is MGHRA and CDR2 YSYEKL. This CDR3 is built from 17 residues.